Each of the 23 T cell receptor beta chains below was sequenced from the same sample in a study of shared clonotypes between healthy human individuals. This table comes from immunoSEQ multiplex PCR, and its TCRdb copy is limited to in-frame clones, with some not included. The sample carries millions of clones, just over 90% recorded once. The sequencing input was naive CD4+ T cells from PBMCs. The sample's subset: CD45RA+ positively selected. The source of these receptors is a man aged 18 to 30 in good health. Some clones in this sample may be carry-over from other donors' samples.

The CDR3 is CASSPAGTGKLYQPQHF. For the CDR3, the DNA is TGTGCCAGCAGCCCAGCCGGGACAGGGAAGCTTTATCAGCCCCAGCATTTT. The chain has TRBV28 and TRBJ1-5; 9 bases line up with TRBD1. J gave up 5 bases and V 6 bases, and 14 bases lay outside the gene matches. CDR3 length: 17 residues. Germline V gene lookup returns CDR1 MDHEN and CDR2 SYDVKM.

This sequence joins TRBV28 and TRBJ1-4; 8 nucleotides match TRBD1. Trimming took 7 bases from V and 5 from J; bases not matched to a gene: 12. The CDR3 is 16 residues long. CDR1 MDHEN and CDR2 SYDVKM come from the germline V gene. CDR3 bases: TGTGCCAGCACCGGTCACGGGACAGGACGGAATGAAAAACTGTTTTTT. This translates into CASTGHGTGRNEKLFF.

The rearrangement uses TRBV6-5 and TRBJ2-1; the match to TRBD2 covers 7 bases. CDR3 length: 15 amino acids. Germline loops: CDR1 MNHEY, CDR2 SVGAGI. Germline trimming cut 6 bases from V and 6 bases from J; bases unmatched to any gene: 11. DNA for the CDR3: TGTGCCAGCAGCCAACTATCCGGGACTACCAATGAGCAGTTCTTC. Residues: CASSQLSGTTNEQFF.

The chain joins TRBV25-1 to TRBJ2-3; D is undetermined. Per germline, CDR1 MGHDK and CDR2 SYGVNS. The CDR3 is 14 amino acids. The V end was cut by 5 bases, the J end by 0 bases, with 9 bases between. The CDR3 spells CASSSSSSTDTQYF. CDR3 sequence (DNA): TGTGCCAGCAGTTCCTCATCTAGCACAGATACGCAGTATTTT.

The count of this clone is one. The CDR3 DNA is TGTGCCAGCAGCCGCGGCGGGACAGCCTCCTACGAGCAGTACTTC. It yields the protein CASSRGGTASYEQYF. The chain couples TRBV5-5 to TRBJ2-7, with TRBD1 as a possible D gene (7 bases). Germline CDR1 and CDR2: SGHKS and YYEKEE (reference sequence). There are 15 residues in the CDR3. Trimming took 4 bases from V and 0 from J, leaving 14 bases between them.

This chain links TRBV6-1 with TRBJ2-1; 14 positions match TRBD2. The trim removed 4 bases at V and 6 bases at J, leaving 11 bases unmatched. Germline values: CDR1 MNHNS, CDR2 SASEGT. The CDR3 spans 18 residues. CDR3 loop: CASSVAGGLAGGLNEQFF. As DNA, the CDR3 is TGTGCCAGCAGTGTAGCAGGCGGACTAGCGGGAGGTCTCAATGAGCAGTTCTTC.

The chain uses TRBV28 and TRBJ2-5, with D perhaps assigned TRBD1 or TRBD2 (5 bases each). The germline V gene has CDR1 MDHEN and CDR2 SYDVKM. The CDR3 consists of 15 residues. With 4 bases removed from V and 5 bases from J, the gap between germline ends came to 17 bases. The CDR3 here is CASSYREGVRETQYF. Written as DNA, the CDR3 is TGTGCCAGCAGTTATCGGGAAGGGGTTCGGGAGACCCAGTACTTC.

The J gene is TRBJ2-2, the V gene TRBV5-4; the match to TRBD2 covers 10 bases. This CDR3 region has 15 residues. Trimming at V came to 10 bases and at J to 1 base, leaving 7 bases not matched to a gene. Germline CDR1 reads SGHNT; CDR2 reads YYREEE (reference sequence). The CDR3 here is CAGSLAGGNTGELFF. DNA of the CDR3: TGTGCCGGAAGCTTAGCGGGAGGGAACACCGGGGAGCTGTTTTTT.

The rearrangement uses TRBV11-2 and TRBJ2-4; 9 bases line up with TRBD2. The CDR3 extends over 14 amino acids. V was clipped by 1 base and J by 6 bases; unmatched bases: 1. Germline lookup yields CDR1 SGHAT and CDR2 FQNNGV. CDR3: CASSLVAGVNIQYF. The DNA of the CDR3 is TGTGCCAGCAGCTTAGTAGCGGGAGTAAACATTCAGTACTTC. Combining the CDR3 with reference TRBV11-2 and TRBJ2-4 gives the whole variable domain EAGVAQSPRYKIIEKRQSVAFWCNPISGHATLYWYQQILGQGPKLLIQFQNNGVVDDSQLPKDRFSAERLKGVDSTLKIQPAKLEDSAVYLCASSLVAGVNIQYFGAGTRLSVL.

V and J are TRBV29-1 and TRBJ1-1; D uncertain. CDR3 size: 13 residues. Trimming removed 0 bases at V and 1 base at J, with 6 bases between. CDR1 is SQVTM, CDR2 ANQGSEA, per germline. The CDR3 DNA sequence: TGCAGCGTTGAAGAGAATGAGAACACTGAAGCTTTCTTT. It translates to CSVEENENTEAFF.

This clone was observed a handful of times. The CDR3 bases are TGTGCCAGCAGGGAGCGGGAGAGGCCAGATACGCAGTATTTT. Amino acids: CASRERERPDTQYF. This chain links TRBV7-3 with TRBJ2-3; TRBD2 matches at 8 bases. V gave up 6 bases and J gave up 4 bases; unmatched junction bases: 6. Germline V CDR1 and CDR2: SGHTA, FQGTGA. This CDR3 region has 14 residues.

This chain uses TRBV28 with TRBJ2-7, with D unclear. The germline CDR1 and CDR2 sequences are MDHEN and SYDVKM. CDR3 size: 13 residues. V lost 6 bases and J lost 2, with 11 bases in between. The CDR3 nucleotides are TGTGCCAGCAGCCCGGTAAGGGCCTACGAGCAGTACTTC. It is translated as CASSPVRAYEQYF. Variable domain in full (rest from reference TRBV28 and TRBJ2-7): DVKVTQSSRYLVKRTGEKVFLECVQDMDHENMFWYRQDPGLGLRLIYFSYDVKMKEKGDIPEGYSVSREKKERFSLILESASTNQTSMYLCASSPVRAYEQYFGPGTRLTVT.

This CDR3 is CASSPEGEYNEQFF. The CDR3 nucleotides are TGTGCCAGCAGTCCAGAAGGGGAATACAATGAGCAGTTCTTC. The J gene is TRBJ2-1, the V gene TRBV6-1, with a possible D match to TRBD1 (5 bases). Trimming took off 5 bases at V and 4 bases at J, with 12 bases between the two ends. The CDR3 loop spans 14 amino acids. CDR1 and CDR2 from the germline V gene are MNHNS and SASEGT.

V is TRBV18 and J is TRBJ2-7, with D possibly being TRBD1 (6 bases). From germline, CDR1 is KGHSH and CDR2 LQKENI. The CDR3 covers 16 residues. Trimming shortened V by 2 bases and J by 0 bases, and 14 bases separated the two germline ends. Written as DNA, the CDR3 is TGTGCCAGCTCACCAACGCTGGACAGCATCTCCTACGAGCAGTACTTC. It yields the protein CASSPTLDSISYEQYF. The full variable domain, in which reference TRBV18 and TRBJ2-7 provide the parts outside the CDR3, is NAGVMQNPRHLVRRRGQEARLRCSPMKGHSHVYWYRQLPEEGLKFMVYLQKENIIDESGMPKERFSAEFPKEGPSILRIQQVVRGDSAAYFCASSPTLDSISYEQYFGPGTRLTVT.

This clone was seen a handful of times. In the same sample, other DNA sequences code for this CDR3. The CDR3 is CSVEGLAKNIQYF. The CDR3 DNA sequence: TGCAGCGTTGAAGGGCTAGCCAAAAACATTCAGTACTTC. The V gene is TRBV29-1, the J gene TRBJ2-4, with D unresolved. The CDR3 runs 13 residues. V was clipped by 1 base and J by 0 bases, with 4 bases between them. Per the germline V gene, CDR1 is SQVTM and CDR2 is ANQGSEA.

The chain carries TRBV30 and TRBJ1-2; no reliable D call. V lost 4 bases to trimming and J lost 5 bases, with 11 bases between them. The CDR3 is made up of 12 amino acids. CDR1 is GTSNPN and CDR2 is SVGIG in the germline V gene (reference sequence). The CDR3 sequence: CAWTPGSYGYTF. DNA for the CDR3: TGTGCCTGGACCCCTGGTAGTTATGGCTACACCTTC.

The chain is built from TRBV7-8 and TRBJ1-5, with D unclear. The CDR3 is made up of 17 amino acids. The ends were cut back, 0 bases at V and 2 bases at J, with 14 bases in the middle. Germline values: CDR1 SGHVS, CDR2 FQNEAQ. CDR3 sequence: CASSLAVAMARNQPQHF. The CDR3 nucleotides read TGTGCCAGCAGCTTAGCGGTTGCGATGGCCCGCAATCAGCCCCAGCATTTT.

V and J are TRBV29-1 and TRBJ2-2; 8 bases match TRBD2. CDR3 length equals 14 residues. Germline CDR1 is SQVTM and CDR2 is ANQGSEA. J was trimmed by 9 bases and V by 7 bases; bases with no gene match: 13. CDR3 nucleotides: TGCAGCGCCTTAGCGGGACATGGGATAAGGGAGCTGTTTTTT. Encoded protein: CSALAGHGIRELFF.

The CDR3 DNA sequence: TGTGCCAGCACCTTCTCCGGGACGGACAATGAGCAGTTCTTC. This translates into CASTFSGTDNEQFF. This rearrangement joins TRBV7-9 to TRBJ2-1; either TRBD1 or TRBD2 may supply D (5 bases each). The CDR3 covers 14 residues. Germline V gene data show CDR1 as SEHNR and CDR2 as FQNEAQ (reference sequence). The V end was cut by 7 bases, the J end by 5 bases, with 15 bases between.

The chain combines TRBV2 with TRBJ2-7, with D possibly matching TRBD1 (7 bases). The length of the CDR3 is 15 residues. The V end lost 5 bases, the J end lost 1 base, and 15 bases lay between the germline ends. The germline V gene has CDR1 SNHLY and CDR2 FYNNEI. The CDR3 DNA follows: TGTGCCAGCAGTCGGACAGGAGGGGAATCCTACGAGCAGTACTTC. Its translation: CASSRTGGESYEQYF.

This clone was seen only a few times. The genes are TRBV13 and TRBJ2-3, with TRBD2 matching over 10 bases. J lost 2 bases, V lost 5 bases, and 16 bases had no gene match. The CDR3 is made up of 19 amino acids. Germline V gene sequence: CDR1 PRHDT, CDR2 FYEKMQ (reference sequence). The CDR3: CASSHERIGLAEDTDTQYF. The CDR3 region has the DNA TGTGCCAGCAGCCACGAAAGGATTGGACTAGCGGAAGACACAGATACGCAGTATTTT.

The gene calls are TRBV5-4 and TRBJ2-3, with a tentative D call TRBD2 (6 bases). CDR1 and CDR2 from the germline V gene are SGHNT and YYREEE (reference sequence). CDR3 length equals 15 residues. V gave up 0 bases and J gave up 2 bases, with 10 bases separating them. The DNA of the CDR3 is TGTGCCAGCAGCTTGGGGGGACTGAACACAGATACGCAGTATTTT. Translated: CASSLGGLNTDTQYF.

The chain uses TRBV28 and TRBJ1-5, with 8 positions matching TRBD1. CDR1 and CDR2 from the germline V gene are MDHEN and SYDVKM. The CDR3 totals 14 residues. The V and J ends lost 5 bases and 6 bases, in that order; junction bases with no gene match: 6. The CDR3 spells CASSRSQGVQPQHF. As DNA, the CDR3 is TGTGCCAGCAGTAGATCACAGGGGGTTCAGCCCCAGCATTTT.